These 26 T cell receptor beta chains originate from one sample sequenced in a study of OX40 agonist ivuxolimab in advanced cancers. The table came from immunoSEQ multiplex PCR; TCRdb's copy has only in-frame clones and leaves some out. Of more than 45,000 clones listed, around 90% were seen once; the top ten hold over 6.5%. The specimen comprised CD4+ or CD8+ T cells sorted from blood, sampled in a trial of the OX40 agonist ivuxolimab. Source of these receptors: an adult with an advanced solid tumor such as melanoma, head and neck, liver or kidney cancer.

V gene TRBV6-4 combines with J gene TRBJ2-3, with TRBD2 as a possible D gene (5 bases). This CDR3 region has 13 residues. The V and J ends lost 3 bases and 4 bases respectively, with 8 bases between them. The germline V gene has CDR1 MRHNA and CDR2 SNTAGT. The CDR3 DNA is TGTGCCAGCAGTGATAGGGAGTCAGATACGCAGTATTTT. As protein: CASSDRESDTQYF.

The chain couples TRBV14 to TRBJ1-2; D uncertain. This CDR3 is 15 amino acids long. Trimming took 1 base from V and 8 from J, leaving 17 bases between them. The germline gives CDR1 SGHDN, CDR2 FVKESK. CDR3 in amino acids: CASSQGRWYSRGYTF. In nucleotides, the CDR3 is TGTGCCAGCAGCCAAGGGAGGTGGTATTCGAGAGGCTACACCTTC.

In nucleotides, the CDR3 is TGTGCCAGCAGGCCCCAGGGGACCTTGGGGACTGAAGCTTTCTTT. It encodes CASRPQGTLGTEAFF. The J gene is TRBJ1-1, the V gene TRBV28, with D possibly being TRBD1 (6 bases). Trimming took 6 bases from V and 5 from J, leaving 19 bases between them. Germline V gene lookup returns CDR1 MDHEN and CDR2 SYDVKM. This CDR3 is 15 amino acids long.

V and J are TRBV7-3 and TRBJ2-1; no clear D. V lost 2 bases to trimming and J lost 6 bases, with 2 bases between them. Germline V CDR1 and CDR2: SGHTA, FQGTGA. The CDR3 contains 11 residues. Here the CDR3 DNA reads TGTGCCAGCAGCTTAGGCAATGAGCAGTTCTTC. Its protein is CASSLGNEQFF.

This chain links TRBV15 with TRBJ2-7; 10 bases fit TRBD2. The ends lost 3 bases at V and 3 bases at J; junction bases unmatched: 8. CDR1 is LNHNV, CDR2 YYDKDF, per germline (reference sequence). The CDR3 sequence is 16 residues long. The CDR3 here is CATSSGERGGDYEQYF. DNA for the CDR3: TGTGCCACCAGCAGTGGAGAGCGGGGGGGCGACTACGAGCAGTACTTC.

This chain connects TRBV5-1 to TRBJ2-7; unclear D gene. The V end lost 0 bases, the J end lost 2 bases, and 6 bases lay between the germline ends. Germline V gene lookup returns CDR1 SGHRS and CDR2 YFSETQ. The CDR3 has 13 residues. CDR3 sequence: CASSLATAYEQYF. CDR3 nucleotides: TGCGCCAGCAGCTTGGCAACGGCCTACGAGCAGTACTTC. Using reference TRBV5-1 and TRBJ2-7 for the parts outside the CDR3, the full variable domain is KAGVTQTPRYLIKTRGQQVTLSCSPISGHRSVSWYQQTPGQGLQFLFEYFSETQRNKGNFPGRFSGRQFSNSRSEMNVSTLELGDSALYLCASSLATAYEQYFGPGTRLTVT.

This CDR3 is CASSWQDTDTQYF. The CDR3 nucleotides read TGCGCCAGCAGTTGGCAAGACACAGATACGCAGTATTTT. The chain recombines TRBV10-2 with TRBJ2-3, with D uncertain. V lost 5 bases and J 2 bases, leaving 8 bases between the germline ends. Germline V gene lookup returns CDR1 WSHSY and CDR2 SAAADI. There are 13 residues in the CDR3.

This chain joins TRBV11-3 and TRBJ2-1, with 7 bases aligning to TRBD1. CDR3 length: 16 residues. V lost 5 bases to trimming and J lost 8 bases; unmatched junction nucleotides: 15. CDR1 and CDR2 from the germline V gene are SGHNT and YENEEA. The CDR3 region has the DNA TGTGCCAGCAGCCATAGGGAGAGGGGGCGCCCCGATGAGCAGTTCTTC. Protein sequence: CASSHRERGRPDEQFF.

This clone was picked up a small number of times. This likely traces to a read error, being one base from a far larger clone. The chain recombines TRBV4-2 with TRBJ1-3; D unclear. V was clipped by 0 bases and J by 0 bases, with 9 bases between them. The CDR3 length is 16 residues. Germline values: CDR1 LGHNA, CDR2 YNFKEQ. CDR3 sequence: CASSQEPGISGNTIYF. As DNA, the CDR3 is TGTGCCAGCAGCCAAGAACCGGGGATCTCTGGAAACACCATATATTTT.

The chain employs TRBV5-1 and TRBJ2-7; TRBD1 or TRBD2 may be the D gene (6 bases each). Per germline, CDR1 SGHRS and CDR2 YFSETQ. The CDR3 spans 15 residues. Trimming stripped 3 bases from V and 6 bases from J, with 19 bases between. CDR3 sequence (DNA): TGCGCCAGCAGCTCTCAGGAGGGGGACACGGGCGAGCAGTACTTC. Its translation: CASSSQEGDTGEQYF. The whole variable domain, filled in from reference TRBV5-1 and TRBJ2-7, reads KAGVTQTPRYLIKTRGQQVTLSCSPISGHRSVSWYQQTPGQGLQFLFEYFSETQRNKGNFPGRFSGRQFSNSRSEMNVSTLELGDSALYLCASSSQEGDTGEQYFGPGTRLTVT.

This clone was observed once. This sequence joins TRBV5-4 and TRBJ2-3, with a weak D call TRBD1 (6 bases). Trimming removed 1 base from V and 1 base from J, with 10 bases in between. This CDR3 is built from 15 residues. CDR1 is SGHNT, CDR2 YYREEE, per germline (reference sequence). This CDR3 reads CASSLRQVGTDTQYF. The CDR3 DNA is TGTGCCAGCAGCTTGCGACAGGTCGGCACAGATACGCAGTATTTT.

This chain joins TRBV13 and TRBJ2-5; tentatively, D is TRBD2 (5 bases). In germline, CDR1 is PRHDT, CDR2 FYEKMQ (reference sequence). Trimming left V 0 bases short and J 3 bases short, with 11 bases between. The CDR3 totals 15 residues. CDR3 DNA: TGTGCCAGCAGCTTAGGTGGAGGTGAGAAAGAGACCCAGTACTTC. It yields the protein CASSLGGGEKETQYF.

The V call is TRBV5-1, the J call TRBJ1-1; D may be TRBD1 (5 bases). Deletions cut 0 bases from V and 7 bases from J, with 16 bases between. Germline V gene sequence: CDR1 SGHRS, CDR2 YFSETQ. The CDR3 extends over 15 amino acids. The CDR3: CASSLAEMRGIEAFF. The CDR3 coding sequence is TGCGCCAGCAGCTTGGCGGAAATGAGGGGAATTGAAGCTTTCTTT.

CDR3 nucleotides: TGTGCCAGCAGCTTAGAGGCGACACTCCAAGAGACCCAGTACTTC. It encodes CASSLEATLQETQYF. This chain uses TRBV7-9 with TRBJ2-5, with D unclear. V lost 1 base and J 1 base, leaving 10 bases between the germline ends. The CDR3 runs to 15 residues. Germline-derived CDR1 and CDR2 are SEHNR and FQNEAQ (reference sequence).

The CDR3: CASSLIPLAAEQFF. CDR3 sequence (DNA): TGTGCCAGCAGCTTGATTCCCCTGGCAGCTGAGCAGTTCTTC. The chain has TRBV5-8 and TRBJ2-1; D remains ambiguous. The CDR3 contains 14 residues. The germline V and J ends were trimmed by 1 base and 9 bases, with 14 bases remaining between them. In germline, CDR1 is SGHTS, CDR2 YDEGEE.

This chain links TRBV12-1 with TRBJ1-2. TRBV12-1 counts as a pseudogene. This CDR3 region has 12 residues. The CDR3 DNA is TGTGCCAGCACCCCGGACGGCCTCGGCTACACCTTC. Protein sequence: CASTPDGLGYTF.

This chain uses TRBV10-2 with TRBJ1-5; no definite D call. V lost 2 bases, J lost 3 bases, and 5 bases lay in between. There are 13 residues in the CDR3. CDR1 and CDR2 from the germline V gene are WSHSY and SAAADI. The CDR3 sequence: CASSELANQPQHF. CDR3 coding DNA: TGCGCCAGCAGTGAGCTGGCCAATCAGCCCCAGCATTTT.

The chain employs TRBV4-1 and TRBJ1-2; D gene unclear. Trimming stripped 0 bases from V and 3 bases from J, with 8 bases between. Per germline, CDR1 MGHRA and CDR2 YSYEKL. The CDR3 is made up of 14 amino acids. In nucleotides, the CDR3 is TGCGCCAGCAGCCAAGATCCAGGAGACTATGGCTACACCTTC. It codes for CASSQDPGDYGYTF.

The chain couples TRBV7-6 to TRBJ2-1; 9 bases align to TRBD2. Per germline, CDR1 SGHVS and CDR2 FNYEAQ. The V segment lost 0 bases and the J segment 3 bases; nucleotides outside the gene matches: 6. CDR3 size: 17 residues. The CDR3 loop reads CASSLARRGGIYNEQFF. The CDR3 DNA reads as TGTGCCAGCAGCTTAGCGAGGCGGGGGGGCATCTACAATGAGCAGTTCTTC.

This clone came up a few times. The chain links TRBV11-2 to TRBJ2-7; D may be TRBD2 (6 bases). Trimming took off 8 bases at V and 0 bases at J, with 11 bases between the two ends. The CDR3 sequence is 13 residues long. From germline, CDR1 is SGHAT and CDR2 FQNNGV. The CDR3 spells CASGGAGSYEQYF. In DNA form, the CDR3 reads TGTGCCAGCGGAGGGGCTGGCTCCTACGAGCAGTACTTC.

As DNA, the CDR3 is TGTGCCAGCAGCCGCCGACAGCAGTCAGGGGGCTACGAGCAGTACTTC. Translated, it gives CASSRRQQSGGYEQYF. The gene calls are TRBV11-2 and TRBJ2-7, with 7 bases aligning to TRBD1. The CDR3 extends over 16 amino acids. The junction had 13 bases not matched to a gene; V was cut back by 5 bases and J by 3 bases. Looked up from germline, CDR1 is SGHAT and CDR2 is FQNNGV.

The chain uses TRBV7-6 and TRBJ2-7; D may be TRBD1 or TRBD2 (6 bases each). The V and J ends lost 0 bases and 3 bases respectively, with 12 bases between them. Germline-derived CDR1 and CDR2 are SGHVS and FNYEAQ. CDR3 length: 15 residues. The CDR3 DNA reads TGTGCCAGCAGCTTAGCGGAGGGGGTGGTCTACGAGCAGTACTTC. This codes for CASSLAEGVVYEQYF.

As DNA, the CDR3 is TGTGCCAGCAGCCCCCGACAGGCCCGAACCTATGGCTACACCTTC. Translated, it gives CASSPRQARTYGYTF. The chain couples TRBV9 to TRBJ1-2, with a weak D call TRBD1 (6 bases). The CDR3 loop spans 15 amino acids. Germline lookup yields CDR1 SGDLS and CDR2 YYNGEE. Between the trimmed V and J ends, which lost 4 bases and 4 bases, there was a span of 17 bases.

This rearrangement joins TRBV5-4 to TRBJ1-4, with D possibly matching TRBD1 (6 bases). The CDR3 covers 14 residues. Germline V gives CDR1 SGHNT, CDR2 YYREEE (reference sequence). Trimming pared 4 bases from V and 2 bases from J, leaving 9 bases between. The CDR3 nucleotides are TGTGCCAGCAGCCCCGGGGGCACTAATGAAAAACTGTTTTTT. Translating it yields CASSPGGTNEKLFF.

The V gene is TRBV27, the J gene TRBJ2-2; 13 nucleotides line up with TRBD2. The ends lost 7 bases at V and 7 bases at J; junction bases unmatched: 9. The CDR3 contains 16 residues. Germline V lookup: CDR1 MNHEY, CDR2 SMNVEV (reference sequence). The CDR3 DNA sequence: TGTGCCAGCATGATCGGGACTAGCGGGGCGAACGGGGAGCTGTTTTTT. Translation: CASMIGTSGANGELFF.

CDR3 nucleotide sequence: TGTGCCAGCGGGCCCCTGCGGGCTCCGAACACTGAAGCTTTCTTT. Protein product: CASGPLRAPNTEAFF. The rearrangement uses TRBV7-9 and TRBJ1-1; D call uncertain. The CDR3 spans 15 residues. Germline CDR1 and CDR2: SEHNR and FQNEAQ (reference sequence). V dropped 8 bases and J dropped 1 base, with 17 bases sitting between them.